Below are 8 T cell receptor beta chains sequenced from a single sample in a study of blood T cell repertoires in COVID-19. Profiling relied on immunoSEQ multiplex PCR, and the TCRdb table lists in-frame clones only, not all of them. The sample comprises about 440,000 clones, approximately 90% of which are singletons, and around 4.4% rests with the top ten. The material sequenced was peripheral blood. The receptor set was obtained from a woman under 40 with acute or convalescent COVID-19.

This clone was detected only once. The chain recombines TRBV2 with TRBJ2-2; D is undetermined. CDR3 length: 11 residues. Germline lookup yields CDR1 SNHLY and CDR2 FYNNEI. Trimming stripped 8 bases from V and 6 bases from J, with 7 bases between. CDR3 in DNA: TGTGCCAGCGTAACACCCGGGGAGCTGTTTTTT. This sequence encodes CASVTPGELFF.

V is TRBV10-1 and J is TRBJ1-1; a possible D gene is TRBD1 (5 bases). Trimming pared 3 bases from V and 7 bases from J, leaving 15 bases between. The germline V gene encodes CDR1 WNHNN and CDR2 SYGVQD (reference sequence). The CDR3 is made up of 14 amino acids. The CDR3 sequence: CASSDGDRTNEAFF. The CDR3 region has the DNA TGCGCCAGCAGTGACGGCGACAGAACGAATGAAGCTTTCTTT.

The V call is TRBV9, the J call TRBJ1-3; D is unresolved. Deletions cut 9 bases from V and 1 base from J, with 8 bases between. The CDR3 is 12 amino acids. Per germline, CDR1 SGDLS and CDR2 YYNGEE. CDR3 amino acids: CATIESGNTIYF. As DNA, the CDR3 is TGTGCCACTATAGAATCTGGAAACACCATATATTTT.

The chain employs TRBV18 and TRBJ1-2, with D unresolved. There are 15 residues in the CDR3. From germline, CDR1 is KGHSH and CDR2 LQKENI. V dropped 3 bases and J dropped 8 bases, with 19 bases sitting between them. This CDR3 reads CASSPQAGGKRGYTF. In nucleotides, the CDR3 is TGTGCCAGCTCACCTCAAGCCGGCGGTAAACGAGGCTACACCTTC.

The chain joins TRBV28 to TRBJ1-6; D perhaps matches TRBD1 (6 bases). Germline-derived CDR1 and CDR2 are MDHEN and SYDVKM. The V end lost 2 bases, the J end lost 9 bases, and 14 bases lay between the germline ends. CDR3 size: 15 residues. The CDR3 loop reads CASSLGQGSSSPLHF. CDR3 nucleotide sequence: TGTGCCAGCAGTTTAGGGCAGGGGTCGAGTTCACCCCTCCACTTT.

This clone was recorded a few times. This chain links TRBV7-2 with TRBJ2-2; possibly TRBD2 for D (5 bases). The germline V gene has CDR1 SGHTA and CDR2 FQGNSA. The V and J ends lost 5 bases and 7 bases respectively, with 11 bases between them. The CDR3 spans 13 residues. The CDR3: CASSRESGGELFF. The CDR3 DNA is TGTGCCAGCAGCCGGGAAAGCGGCGGGGAGCTGTTTTTT.

In nucleotides, the CDR3 is TGTGCCAGCAGCGTAGATCAGCGAACTGAAGCTTTCTTT. Translated, it gives CASSVDQRTEAFF. The J gene is TRBJ1-1, the V gene TRBV9; D uncertain. CDR3 length: 13 residues. V was clipped by 0 bases and J by 5 bases, with 8 bases between them. Germline assignment: CDR1 SGDLS and CDR2 YYNGEE. Supplemented by reference TRBV9 and TRBJ1-1, the full variable domain reads DSGVTQTPKHLITATGQRVTLRCSPRSGDLSVYWYQQSLDQGLQFLIQYYNGEERAKGNILERFSAQQFPDLHSELNLSSLELGDSALYFCASSVDQRTEAFFGQGTRLTVV.

The chain carries TRBV30 and TRBJ1-2; D remains ambiguous. CDR3 length: 12 amino acids. V lost 3 bases and J 0 bases, leaving 5 bases between the germline ends. From germline, CDR1 is GTSNPN and CDR2 SVGIG (reference sequence). The CDR3 region has the DNA TGTGCCTGGAGCAGGACTAACTATGGCTACACCTTC. Protein sequence: CAWSRTNYGYTF.